This is a list of T cell receptor beta chains from one sample in a study of blood T cell repertoires in COVID-19. The data were produced by immunoSEQ multiplex PCR, yet TCRdb's version contains in-frame clones alone and is incomplete. The repertoire holds 13,000 or so clones, roughly 93% seen once, with 14% in the top ten. Sample: peripheral blood. These receptors were obtained from a human donor in a cohort sampled during active COVID-19. The CDR3 runs from the conserved cysteine through the conserved F or W. The D gene is left open where the match is weak. A clone size is listed for some rows: how often the clone was seen (once, few, many), or a class if it is expanded.

clone size | J gene | D gene | V gene | CDR3 DNA | CDR3 protein
. | TRBJ2-1 | TRBD2 | TRBV7-9 | TGTGCCAGCAGCTTAGCTGGGACTATAACCTACAATGAGCAGTTCTTC | CASSLAGTITYNEQFF
. | TRBJ1-1 | . | TRBV28 | TGTGCCAGCAGACAAACCCCGGGGAGGGCTTTCTTT | CASRQTPGRAFF
. | TRBJ2-1 | . | TRBV19 | TGTGCCAGTAGTATAGGCGGGGCAGCCGGCTCCTACAATGAGCAGTTCTTC | CASSIGGAAGSYNEQFF
few | TRBJ2-1 | . | TRBV19 | TGTGCCAGTAGTATAGATAGCGGCTCCTACAATGAGCAGTTCTTC | CASSIDSGSYNEQFF
. | TRBJ2-3 | . | TRBV19 | TGTGCCACCCGCGAGCCAGGGATAGGAACAGATACGCAGTATTTT | CATREPGIGTDTQYF
. | TRBJ2-7 | TRBD1 | TRBV4-1 | TGCGCCAGCAGCCAAGCGTTGGGGACAGGGGGCTACGAGCAGTACTTC | CASSQALGTGGYEQYF
. | TRBJ2-7 | . | TRBV6-1 | TGTGCCAGCAGTGAAGCTGGGGCTGGTAGCTACGAGCAGTACTTC | CASSEAGAGSYEQYF
few | TRBJ2-7 | TRBD2 | TRBV27 | TGTGCCAGCAGCTGGACAGACAAGGGGACTAGCGGACTCTACGAGCAGTACTTC | CASSWTDKGTSGLYEQYF
. | TRBJ2-2 | TRBD1 | TRBV5-1 | TGCGCCAGCAGCTTGGGACAGGGTACCGGGGAGCTGTTTTTT | CASSLGQGTGELFF
. | TRBJ2-1 | TRBD1 | TRBV28 | TGTGCCAGCAGTTTTCTCGGGACAGACTCCTACAATGAGCAGTTCTTC | CASSFLGTDSYNEQFF
. | TRBJ1-4 | . | TRBV6-7 | TGTGCCAGCACCGTGAAGACTCGAAATGAAAAACTGTTTTTT | CASTVKTRNEKLFF
few | TRBJ1-2 | . | TRBV6-1 | TGTGCCAGCAGTGAATCGGTCTCCAACTATGGCTACACCTTC | CASSESVSNYGYTF
. | TRBJ2-7 | . | TRBV12-3/TRBV12-4 | TGTGCCAGCACCCTGGGACACCCCGGCGAGCAGTACTTC | CASTLGHPGEQYF
. | TRBJ1-5 | . | TRBV19 | TGTGCCAGTAGCCCGAAGACAGGAAATAGCAATCAGCCCCAGCATTTT | CASSPKTGNSNQPQHF
. | TRBJ2-2 | . | TRBV15 | TGTGCCACTCAGGGGGGCCACGCGAACACCGGGGAGCTGTTTTTT | CATQGGHANTGELFF
few | TRBJ2-7 | . | TRBV10-3 | TGTGCCATCAGTGGGGGGGACCAACGATCCTACGAGCAGTACTTC | CAISGGDQRSYEQYF
. | TRBJ2-5 | . | TRBV28 | TGTGCCAGCAGTTCGGTCATCGCGAACCAGTACTTC | CASSSVIANQYF
. | TRBJ1-5 | TRBD1 | TRBV6-5 | TGTGCCAGCAGCCGGAACAGGGGCGGCAATCAGCCCCAGCATTTT | CASSRNRGGNQPQHF
. | TRBJ2-3 | . | TRBV5-1 | TGCGCCAGCAGCATCCAGGGGTTCGGCACAGATACGCAGTATTTT | CASSIQGFGTDTQYF